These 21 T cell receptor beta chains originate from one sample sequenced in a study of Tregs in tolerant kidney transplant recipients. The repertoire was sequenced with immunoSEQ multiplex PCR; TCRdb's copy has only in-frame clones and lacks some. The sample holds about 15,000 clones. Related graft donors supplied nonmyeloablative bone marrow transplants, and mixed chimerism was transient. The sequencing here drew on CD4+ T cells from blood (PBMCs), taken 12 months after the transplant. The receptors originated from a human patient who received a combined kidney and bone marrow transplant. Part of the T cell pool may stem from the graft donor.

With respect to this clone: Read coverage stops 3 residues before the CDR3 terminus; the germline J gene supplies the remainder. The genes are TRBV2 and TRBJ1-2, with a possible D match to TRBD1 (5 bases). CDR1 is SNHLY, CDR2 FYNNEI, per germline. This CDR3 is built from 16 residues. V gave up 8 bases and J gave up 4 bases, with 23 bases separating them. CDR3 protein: CASVGVGGASVYGYTF. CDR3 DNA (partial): TGTGCCAGCGTTGGAGTCGGGGGAGCGAGCGTCTATGGC.

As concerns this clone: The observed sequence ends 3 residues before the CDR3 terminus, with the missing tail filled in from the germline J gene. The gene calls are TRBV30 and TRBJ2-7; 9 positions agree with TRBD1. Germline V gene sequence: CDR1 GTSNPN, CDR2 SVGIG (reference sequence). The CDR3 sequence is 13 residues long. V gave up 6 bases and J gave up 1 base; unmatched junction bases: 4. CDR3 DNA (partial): TGTGCCTGTTTACAGGGGGCGTCCTACGAG. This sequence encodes CACLQGASYE. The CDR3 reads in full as CACLQGASYEQYF.

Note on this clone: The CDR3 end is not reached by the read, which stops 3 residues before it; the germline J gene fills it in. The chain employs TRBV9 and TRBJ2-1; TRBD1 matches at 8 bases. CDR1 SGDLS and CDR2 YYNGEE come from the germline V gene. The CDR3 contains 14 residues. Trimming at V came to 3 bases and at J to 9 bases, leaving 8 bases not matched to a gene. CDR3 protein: CASSGDRLWSEQFF. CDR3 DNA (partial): TGTGCCAGCAGCGGGGACAGGCTCTGGAGTGAG.

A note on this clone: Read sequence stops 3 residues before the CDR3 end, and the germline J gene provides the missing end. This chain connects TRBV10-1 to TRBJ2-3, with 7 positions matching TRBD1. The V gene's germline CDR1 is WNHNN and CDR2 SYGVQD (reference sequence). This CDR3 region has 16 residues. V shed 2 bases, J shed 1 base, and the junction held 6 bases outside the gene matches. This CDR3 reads CASSELRDSGTDTQYF. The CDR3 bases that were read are TGCGCCAGCAGTGAGCTCCGGGACAGCGGCACAGATACG.

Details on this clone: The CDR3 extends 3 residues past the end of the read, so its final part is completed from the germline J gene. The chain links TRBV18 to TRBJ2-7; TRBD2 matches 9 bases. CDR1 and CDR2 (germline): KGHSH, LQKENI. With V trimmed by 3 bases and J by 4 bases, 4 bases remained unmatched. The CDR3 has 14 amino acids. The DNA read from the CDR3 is TGTGCCAGCTCACCGAGCGGGAGGCTGTACGAG. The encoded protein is CASSPSGRLYE. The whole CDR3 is CASSPSGRLYEQYF.

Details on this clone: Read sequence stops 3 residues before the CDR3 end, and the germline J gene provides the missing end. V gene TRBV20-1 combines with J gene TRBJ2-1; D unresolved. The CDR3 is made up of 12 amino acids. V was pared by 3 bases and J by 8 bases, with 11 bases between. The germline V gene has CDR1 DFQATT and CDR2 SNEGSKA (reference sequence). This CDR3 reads CSARVVTDEQFF. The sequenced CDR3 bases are TGCAGTGCTAGGGTCGTAACGGATGAG.

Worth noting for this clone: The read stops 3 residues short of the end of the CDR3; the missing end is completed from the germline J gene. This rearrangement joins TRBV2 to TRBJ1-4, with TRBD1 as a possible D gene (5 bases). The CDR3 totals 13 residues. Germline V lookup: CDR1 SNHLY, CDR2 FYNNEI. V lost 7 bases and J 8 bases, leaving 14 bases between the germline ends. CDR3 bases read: TGTGCCAGCAAGGGCCAGGGCCCCGAAAAA. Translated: CASKGQGPEK. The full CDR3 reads CASKGQGPEKLFF. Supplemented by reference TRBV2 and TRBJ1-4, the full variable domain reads EPEVTQTPSHQVTQMGQEVILRCVPISNHLYFYWYRQILGQKVEFLVSFYNNEISEKSEIFDDQFSVERPDGSNFTLKIRSTKLEDSAMYFCASKGQGPEKLFFGSGTQLSVL.

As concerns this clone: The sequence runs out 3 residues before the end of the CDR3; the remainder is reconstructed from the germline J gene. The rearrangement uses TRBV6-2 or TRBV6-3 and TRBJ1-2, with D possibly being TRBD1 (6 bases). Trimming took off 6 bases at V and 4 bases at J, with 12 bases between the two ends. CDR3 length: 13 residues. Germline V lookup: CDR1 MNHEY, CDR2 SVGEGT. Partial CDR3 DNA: TGTGCCAGCAGATCAGGGGTGGGCTATGGC. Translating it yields CASRSGVGYG. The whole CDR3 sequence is CASRSGVGYGYTF.

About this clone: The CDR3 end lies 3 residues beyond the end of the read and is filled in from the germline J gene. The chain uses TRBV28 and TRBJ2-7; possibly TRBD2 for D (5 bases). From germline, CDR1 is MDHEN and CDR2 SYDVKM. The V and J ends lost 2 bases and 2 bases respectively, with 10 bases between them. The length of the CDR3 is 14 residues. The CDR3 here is CASSLPLGAYEQYF. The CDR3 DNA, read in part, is TGTGCCAGCAGTTTACCCCTCGGGGCCTACGAG.

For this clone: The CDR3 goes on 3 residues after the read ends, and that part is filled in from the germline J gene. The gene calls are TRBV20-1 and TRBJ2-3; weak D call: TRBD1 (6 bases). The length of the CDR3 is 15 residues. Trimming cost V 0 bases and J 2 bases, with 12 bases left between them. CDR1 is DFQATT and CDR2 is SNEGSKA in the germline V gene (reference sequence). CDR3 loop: CSARERQANTDTQYF. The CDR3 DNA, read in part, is TGCAGTGCTAGAGAACGACAGGCGAACACAGATACG.

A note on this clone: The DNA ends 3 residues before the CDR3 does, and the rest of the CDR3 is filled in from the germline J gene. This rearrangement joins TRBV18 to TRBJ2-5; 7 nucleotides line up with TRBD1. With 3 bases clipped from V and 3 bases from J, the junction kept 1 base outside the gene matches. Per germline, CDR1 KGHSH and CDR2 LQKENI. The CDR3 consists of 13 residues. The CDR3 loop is CASSPGTEETQYF. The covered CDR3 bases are TGTGCCAGCTCACCGGGGACAGAAGAGACC. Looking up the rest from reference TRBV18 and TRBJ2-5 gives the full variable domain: NAGVMQNPRHLVRRRGQEARLRCSPMKGHSHVYWYRQLPEEGLKFMVYLQKENIIDESGMPKERFSAEFPKEGPSILRIQQVVRGDSAAYFCASSPGTEETQYFGPGTRLLVL.

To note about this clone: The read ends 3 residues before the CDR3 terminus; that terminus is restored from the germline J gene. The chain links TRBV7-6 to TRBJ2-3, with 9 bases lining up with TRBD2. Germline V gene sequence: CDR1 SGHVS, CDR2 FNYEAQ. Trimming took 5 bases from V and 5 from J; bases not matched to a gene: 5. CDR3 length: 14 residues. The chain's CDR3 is CASSPSGMGDTQYF. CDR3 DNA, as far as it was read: TGTGCCAGCAGCCCTAGCGGGATGGGAGATACG.

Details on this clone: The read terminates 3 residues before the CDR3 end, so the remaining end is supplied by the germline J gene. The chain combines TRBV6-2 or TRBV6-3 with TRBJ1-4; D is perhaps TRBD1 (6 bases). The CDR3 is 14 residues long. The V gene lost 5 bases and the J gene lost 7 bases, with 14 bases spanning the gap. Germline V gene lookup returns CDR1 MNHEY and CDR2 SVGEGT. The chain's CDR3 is CASSLNRDIEKLFF. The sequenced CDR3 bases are TGTGCCAGCAGTCTAAACCGGGACATTGAAAAA.

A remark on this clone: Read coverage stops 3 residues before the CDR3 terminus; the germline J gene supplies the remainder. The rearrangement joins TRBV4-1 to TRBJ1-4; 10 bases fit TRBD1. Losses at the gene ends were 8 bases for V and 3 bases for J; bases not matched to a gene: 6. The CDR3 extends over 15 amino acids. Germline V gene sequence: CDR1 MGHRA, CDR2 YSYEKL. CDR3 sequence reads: CASAQTGGSNEKLFF. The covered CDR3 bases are TGCGCCAGCGCTCAGACAGGGGGCTCTAATGAAAAA.

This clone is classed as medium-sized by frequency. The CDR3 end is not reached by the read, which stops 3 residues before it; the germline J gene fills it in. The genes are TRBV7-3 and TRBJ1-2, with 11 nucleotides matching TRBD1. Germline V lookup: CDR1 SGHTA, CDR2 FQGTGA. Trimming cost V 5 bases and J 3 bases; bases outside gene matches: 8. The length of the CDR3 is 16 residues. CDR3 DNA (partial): TGTGCCAGCAGCCGGACAGGGGGCTCCCGATACTATGGC. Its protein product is CASSRTGGSRYYG. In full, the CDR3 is CASSRTGGSRYYGYTF.

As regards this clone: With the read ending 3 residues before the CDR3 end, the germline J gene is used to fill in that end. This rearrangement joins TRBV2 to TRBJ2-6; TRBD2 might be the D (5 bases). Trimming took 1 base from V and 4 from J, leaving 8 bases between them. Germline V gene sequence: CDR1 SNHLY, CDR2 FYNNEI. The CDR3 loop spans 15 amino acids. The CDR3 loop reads CASSEEASGANVLTF. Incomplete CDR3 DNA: TGTGCCAGCAGTGAAGAGGCTAGCGGGGCCAACGTC.

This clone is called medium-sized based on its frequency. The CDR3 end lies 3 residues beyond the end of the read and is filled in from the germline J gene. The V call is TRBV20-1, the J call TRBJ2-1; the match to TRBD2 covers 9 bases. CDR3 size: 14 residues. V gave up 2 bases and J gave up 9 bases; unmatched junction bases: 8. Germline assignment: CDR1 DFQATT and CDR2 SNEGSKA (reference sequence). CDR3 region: CSARSGTSWSEQFF. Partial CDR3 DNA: TGCAGTGCTAGATCCGGGACTAGCTGGAGTGAG.

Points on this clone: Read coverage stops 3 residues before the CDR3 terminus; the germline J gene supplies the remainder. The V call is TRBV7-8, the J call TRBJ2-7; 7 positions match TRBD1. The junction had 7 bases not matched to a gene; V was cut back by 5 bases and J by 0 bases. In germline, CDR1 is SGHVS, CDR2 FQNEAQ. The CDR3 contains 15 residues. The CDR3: CASSQPGQYSYEQYF. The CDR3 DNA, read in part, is TGTGCCAGCAGCCAGCCGGGACAGTACTCCTACGAG.

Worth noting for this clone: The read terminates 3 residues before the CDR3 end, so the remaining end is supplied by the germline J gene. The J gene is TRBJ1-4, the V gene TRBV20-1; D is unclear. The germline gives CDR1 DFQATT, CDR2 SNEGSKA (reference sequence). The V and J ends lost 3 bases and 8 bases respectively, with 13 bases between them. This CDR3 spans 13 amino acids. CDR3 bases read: TGCAGTGCTAGGACTCTCCCCTTGGAAAAA. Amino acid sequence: CSARTLPLEK. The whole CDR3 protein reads CSARTLPLEKLFF.

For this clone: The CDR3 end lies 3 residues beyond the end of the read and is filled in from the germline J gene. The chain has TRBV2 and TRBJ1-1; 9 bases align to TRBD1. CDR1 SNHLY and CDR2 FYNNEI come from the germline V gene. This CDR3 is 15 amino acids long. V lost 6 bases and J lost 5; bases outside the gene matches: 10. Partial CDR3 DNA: TGTGCCAGCAGACCTCCGGGACAGGGCCGGACTGAA. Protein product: CASRPPGQGRTE. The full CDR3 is CASRPPGQGRTEAFF.

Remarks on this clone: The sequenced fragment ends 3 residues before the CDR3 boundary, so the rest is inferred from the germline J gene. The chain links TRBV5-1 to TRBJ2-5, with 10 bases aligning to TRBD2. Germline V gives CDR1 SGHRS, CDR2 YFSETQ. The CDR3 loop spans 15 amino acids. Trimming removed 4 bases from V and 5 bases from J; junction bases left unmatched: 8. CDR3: CASSPPTSGYETQYF. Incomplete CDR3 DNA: TGCGCCAGCAGCCCCCCGACTAGCGGGTACGAGACC.